This T cell receptor (beta chain) was captured by sequencing in a study of CD8 T cells in ankylosing spondylitis. From the 5' RACE reads, TCRdb called clonotypes with MiXCR, one entry per CDR3 protein. The sample shows about 360,000 distinct CDR3 sequences, 20% to 25% of them seen only once. Points on this clonotype: Its antigen is currently unknown.

V lost 2 bases to trimming and J lost 3 bases, with 16 bases between them. Germline CDR1 reads SEHNR; CDR2 reads FQNEAQ (reference sequence). There are 17 residues in the CDR3. Broader study findings: Seven to nine highly homologous variants made up a TCR beta motif that seemed to typify ankylosing spondylitis blood.

This sequence joins TRBV7-9 and TRBJ2-2, with D possibly being TRBD1 (6 bases). Material: blood, either unsorted or a sorted T cell fraction (not recorded which). This receptor was taken from a male donor with ankylosing spondylitis or in good health (not recorded which). CDR3 coding DNA: TGTGCCAGCAGCTTAACTGGGACACAGCAGGACACCGGGGAGCTGTTTTTT. It codes for CASSLTGTQQDTGELFF.